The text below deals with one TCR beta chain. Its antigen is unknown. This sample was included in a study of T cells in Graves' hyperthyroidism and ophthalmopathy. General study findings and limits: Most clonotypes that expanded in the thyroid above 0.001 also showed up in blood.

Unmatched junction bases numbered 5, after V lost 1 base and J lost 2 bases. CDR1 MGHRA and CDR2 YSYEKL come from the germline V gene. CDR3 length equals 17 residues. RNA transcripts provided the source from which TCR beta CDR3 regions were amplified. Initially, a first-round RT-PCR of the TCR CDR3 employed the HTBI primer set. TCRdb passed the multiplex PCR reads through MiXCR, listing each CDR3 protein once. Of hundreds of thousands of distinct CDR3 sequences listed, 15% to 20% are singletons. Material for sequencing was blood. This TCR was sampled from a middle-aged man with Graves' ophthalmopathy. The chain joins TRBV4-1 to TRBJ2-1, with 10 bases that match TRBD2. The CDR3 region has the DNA TGCGCCAGCAGCCAAGTGACCCTAGCGGGAGCCTACAATGAGCAGTTCTTC. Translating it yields CASSQVTLAGAYNEQFF.